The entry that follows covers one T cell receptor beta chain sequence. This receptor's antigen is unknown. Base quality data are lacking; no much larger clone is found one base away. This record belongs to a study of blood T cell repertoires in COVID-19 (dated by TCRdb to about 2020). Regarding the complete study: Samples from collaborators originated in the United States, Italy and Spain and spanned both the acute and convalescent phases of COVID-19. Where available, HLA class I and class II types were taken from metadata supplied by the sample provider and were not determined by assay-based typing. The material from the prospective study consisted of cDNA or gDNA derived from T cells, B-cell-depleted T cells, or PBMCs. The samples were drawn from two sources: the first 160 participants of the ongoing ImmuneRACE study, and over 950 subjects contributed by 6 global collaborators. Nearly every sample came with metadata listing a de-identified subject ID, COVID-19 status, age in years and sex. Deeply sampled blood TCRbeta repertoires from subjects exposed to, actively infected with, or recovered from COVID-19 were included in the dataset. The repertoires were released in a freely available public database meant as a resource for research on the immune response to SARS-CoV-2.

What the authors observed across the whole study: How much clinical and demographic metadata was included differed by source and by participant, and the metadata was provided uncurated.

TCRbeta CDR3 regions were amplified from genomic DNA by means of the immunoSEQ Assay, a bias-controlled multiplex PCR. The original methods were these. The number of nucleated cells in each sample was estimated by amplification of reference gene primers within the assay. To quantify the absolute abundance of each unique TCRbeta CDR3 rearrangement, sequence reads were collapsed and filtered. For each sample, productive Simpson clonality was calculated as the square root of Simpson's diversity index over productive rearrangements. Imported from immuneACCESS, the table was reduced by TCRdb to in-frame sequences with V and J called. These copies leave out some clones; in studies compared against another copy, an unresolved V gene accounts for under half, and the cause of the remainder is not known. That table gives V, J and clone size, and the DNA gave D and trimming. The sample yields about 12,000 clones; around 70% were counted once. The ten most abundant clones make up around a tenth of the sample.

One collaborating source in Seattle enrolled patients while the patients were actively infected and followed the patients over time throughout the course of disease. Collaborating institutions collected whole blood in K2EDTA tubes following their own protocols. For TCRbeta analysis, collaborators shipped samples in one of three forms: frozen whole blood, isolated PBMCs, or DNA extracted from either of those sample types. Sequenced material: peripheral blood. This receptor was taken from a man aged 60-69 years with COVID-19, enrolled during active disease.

The nucleotide sequence is given as TGTGCCAGCAGTCCGCGCGGGCTAGTCGGGGGCACCGGGGAGCTGTTTTTT. This gives the protein CASSPRGLVGGTGELFF. The chain employs TRBV27 and TRBJ2-2, and the D gene may be TRBD2, 6 bases matching. According to the germline V gene (reference sequence), CDR1 reads MNHEY and CDR2 reads SMNVEV. The CDR3 holds 17 amino acids from the cysteine to the phenylalanine. The read is trimmed to its CDR3 DNA, 51 bases read in frame from base 1. V is pared back by 5 bases and J by 4 bases, with 20 bases lying between the germline termini.